These T cell receptor beta chains were read from a single sample in a study of T cells of healthy individuals. Via MiXCR, TCRdb re-called the 5' RACE reads, giving one row per CDR3 protein. The sample has approximately 100,000 distinct CDR3 sequences, under 20% seen once. Every receptor here comes from a human donor in good health. The CDR3 runs from the conserved cysteine through the conserved F or W. The order of the fields is D gene, J gene, clone size, V gene, CDR3 protein, CDR3 DNA. A D gene is named only where the DNA matches it firmly. Clone size is given for some rows only: seen once, a few or many times, or a class if the clone is expanded.

D: NA; J: TRBJ2-3; size: many; V: TRBV6-2/TRBV6-3; CDR3: CASSRQTDTQYF; DNA: TGTGCCAGCAGTCGTCAAACAGATACGCAGTATTTT
D: TRBD2; J: TRBJ2-1; size: many; V: TRBV20-1; CDR3: CSADSGRSYNEQFF; DNA: TGCAGTGCTGACAGCGGGAGGTCTTACAATGAGCAGTTCTTC
D: NA; J: TRBJ2-7; size: few; V: TRBV4-3; CDR3: CASSQVLRDHEQYF; DNA: TGCGCCAGCAGCCAAGTATTAAGAGATCACGAGCAGTACTTC
D: NA; J: TRBJ1-6; size: many; V: TRBV28; CDR3: CASSTPGLTYNSPLHF; DNA: TGTGCCAGCAGCACCCCTGGACTGACCTATAATTCACCCCTCCACTTT
D: NA; J: TRBJ2-7; size: few; V: TRBV4-2; CDR3: CASSPKTSGNEQYF; DNA: TGTGCCAGCAGCCCCAAGACGTCGGGGAACGAGCAGTACTTC
D: TRBD2; J: TRBJ2-2; size: NA; V: TRBV5-1; CDR3: CASCSGGNTGELFF; DNA: TGCGCCAGCTGTAGCGGGGGGAACACCGGGGAGCTGTTTTTT
D: TRBD1; J: TRBJ1-6; size: few; V: TRBV20-1; CDR3: CSARVGSRGNNSPLHF; DNA: TGCAGTGCTAGAGTGGGAAGCAGGGGGAATAATTCACCCCTCCACTTT
D: TRBD2; J: TRBJ2-1; size: NA; V: TRBV7-9; CDR3: CASSLATGLAGVNEQFF; DNA: TGTGCCAGCAGCTTAGCCACGGGACTAGCGGGAGTCAATGAGCAGTTCTTC
D: NA; J: TRBJ1-1; size: NA; V: TRBV6-5; CDR3: CASIPPEGPVAFF; DNA: TGTGCCAGCATTCCCCCTGAGGGCCCAGTGGCTTTCTTT
D: TRBD1; J: TRBJ2-1; size: few; V: TRBV10-3; CDR3: CATRTGTGVGNEQFF; DNA: TGTGCCACCAGAACCGGGACAGGGGTTGGGAATGAGCAGTTCTTC
D: TRBD2; J: TRBJ2-1; size: NA; V: TRBV15; CDR3: CATSRAGGAYEQFF; DNA: TGTGCCACCAGCAGAGCGGGGGGGGCCTATGAGCAGTTCTTC
D: NA; J: TRBJ1-5; size: NA; V: TRBV12-3/TRBV12-4; CDR3: CASSLEAQPQHF; DNA: TGTGCCAGCAGTTTAGAGGCCCAGCCCCAGCATTTT
D: NA; J: TRBJ1-1; size: many; V: TRBV5-1; CDR3: CASSLTGTNTEAFF; DNA: TGCGCCAGCAGCTTGACAGGGACGAACACTGAAGCTTTCTTT
D: NA; J: TRBJ1-5; size: NA; V: TRBV20-1; CDR3: CSASGDTYQPQHF; DNA: TGCAGTGCAAGTGGGGACACCTATCAGCCCCAGCATTTT
D: NA; J: TRBJ2-6; size: many; V: TRBV2; CDR3: CASSEVGSGANVLTF; DNA: TGTGCCAGCAGTGAAGTGGGCTCTGGGGCCAACGTCCTGACTTTC
D: TRBD1; J: TRBJ2-5; size: medium-sized; V: TRBV20-1; CDR3: CSARSGQQQETQYF; DNA: TGCAGTGCTAGATCGGGACAGCAGCAAGAGACCCAGTACTTC
D: NA; J: TRBJ1-3; size: many; V: TRBV5-1; CDR3: CASSLQGSGNTIYF; DNA: TGCGCCAGCAGCTTACAGGGCTCTGGAAACACCATATATTTT
D: TRBD2; J: TRBJ2-5; size: many; V: TRBV7-2; CDR3: CASSWGGRETQYF; DNA: TGTGCCAGCAGCTGGGGAGGGAGGGAGACCCAGTACTTC
D: NA; J: TRBJ2-1; size: NA; V: TRBV28; CDR3: CASSLSEPRNEQFF; DNA: TGTGCCAGCAGTTTATCGGAGCCGCGGAATGAGCAGTTCTTC
D: TRBD1; J: TRBJ2-1; size: NA; V: TRBV28; CDR3: CASGTIDRGPSYNEQFF; DNA: TGTGCCAGCGGAACAATAGACAGGGGGCCTTCCTACAATGAGCAGTTCTTC
D: NA; J: TRBJ2-5; size: few; V: TRBV4-1; CDR3: CASSQATSSVQETQYF; DNA: TGCGCCAGCAGCCAAGCTACTAGCTCAGTTCAAGAGACCCAGTACTTC
D: NA; J: TRBJ1-6; size: NA; V: TRBV6-2/TRBV6-3; CDR3: CASSRQYSPLHF; DNA: TGTGCCAGCAGCAGACAGTATTCACCCCTCCACTTT
D: TRBD2; J: TRBJ2-7; size: NA; V: TRBV6-5; CDR3: CASSYSRTSARAYEQYF; DNA: TGTGCCAGCAGTTACTCGCGTACTAGCGCCCGGGCTTACGAGCAGTACTTC
D: NA; J: TRBJ2-7; size: NA; V: TRBV7-6; CDR3: CASSGPRGTISYEQYF; DNA: TGTGCCAGCAGCGGCCCCCGAGGGACAATCTCCTACGAGCAGTACTTC
D: NA; J: TRBJ2-3; size: few; V: TRBV29-1; CDR3: CSVVRTPTTDTQYF; DNA: TGCAGCGTTGTGAGGACGCCCACCACAGATACGCAGTATTTT
D: NA; J: TRBJ2-4; size: NA; V: TRBV29-1; CDR3: CSARSLLAKNIQYF; DNA: TGCAGCGCCAGGAGTCTGTTAGCCAAAAACATTCAGTACTTC
D: NA; J: TRBJ1-1; size: many; V: TRBV20-1; CDR3: CSARDRIDTEAFF; DNA: TGCAGTGCTCGTGACAGGATAGACACTGAAGCTTTCTTT
D: TRBD1; J: TRBJ2-7; size: NA; V: TRBV4-3; CDR3: CASSQDRGQGMYF; DNA: TGCGCCAGCAGCCAAGATAGGGGGCAGGGGATGTACTTC
D: NA; J: TRBJ2-1; size: few; V: TRBV5-6; CDR3: CASSRGLLSSYNEQFF; DNA: TGTGCCAGCAGCCGGGGACTCCTTTCGTCCTACAATGAGCAGTTCTTC
D: NA; J: TRBJ1-1; size: NA; V: TRBV12-3/TRBV12-4; CDR3: CAIGGTGRNTEAFF; DNA: TGTGCCATTGGTGGTACAGGGAGAAACACTGAAGCTTTCTTT
D: TRBD2; J: TRBJ2-3; size: NA; V: TRBV24-1; CDR3: CATSATSGNGADTQYF; DNA: TGTGCCACCAGCGCGACTAGCGGGAACGGGGCAGATACGCAGTATTTT
D: TRBD1; J: TRBJ2-3; size: NA; V: TRBV12-3/TRBV12-4; CDR3: CASSPGTGRGDTQYF; DNA: TGTGCCAGCAGTCCCGGGACAGGGAGGGGAGATACGCAGTATTTT